This TCR beta chain stems from a study of blood T cell repertoires in COVID-19. Study details: The samples span acute and convalescent COVID-19 from the United States, Italy and Spain. Sources were T cells, B-cell-depleted T cells, or PBMCs; the material itself was cDNA or gDNA.

Measured with immunoSEQ multiplex PCR; TCRdb has only the in-frame clones, and not every one. The sample contains roughly 310,000 clones, 88% of which appear only once. CDR3 length: 13 amino acids. Germline CDR1 reads MNHEY; CDR2 reads SVGEGT. The junction had 7 bases not matched to a gene; V was cut back by 6 bases and J by 6 bases. The gene calls are TRBV6-2 or TRBV6-3 and TRBJ1-1, with 7 bases that match TRBD1. This receptor was obtained from a woman between 45 and 60 years old with active or convalescent COVID-19. The sample comprised peripheral blood. CDR3 residues: CASSQGDRAEAFF. In DNA form, the CDR3 reads TGTGCCAGCAGCCAAGGTGACAGGGCTGAAGCTTTCTTT.